The rows below give T cell receptor beta chains drawn from one sample of a study of T cells in Graves' hyperthyroidism and ophthalmopathy. MiXCR, run by TCRdb on the multiplex PCR reads, gives a single entry per CDR3 protein. There are some 560,000 distinct CDR3 sequences in the sample; 15% to 18% occur only once, and about 7% lies in the top ten. The sample consisted of blood. The receptor set was obtained from a young woman with Graves' hyperthyroidism. Each CDR3 is given with its conserved first and last residue. A D gene is named only where the DNA matches it firmly. Clone size is given for some rows only: seen once, a few or many times, or a class if the clone is expanded.

j_gene | d_gene | v_gene | abundance | CDR3aa | CDR3nt
TRBJ1-1 | - | TRBV11-3 | many | CASSDRNTEAFF | TGTGCCAGCAGCGACAGAAACACTGAAGCTTTCTTT
TRBJ2-1 | TRBD2 | TRBV3-1 | many | CASSQKSGLGRDEQFF | TGTGCCAGCAGCCAAAAATCGGGACTAGGTAGGGATGAGCAGTTCTTC
TRBJ2-5 | TRBD1 | TRBV7-8 | many | CASSFLQGAGETQYF | TGTGCCAGCAGCTTTCTACAGGGGGCTGGGGAGACCCAGTACTTC
TRBJ1-2 | - | TRBV6-2/TRBV6-3 | many | CASSYSRTIGGYGYTF | TGTGCCAGCAGTTACTCGAGGACGATCGGAGGCTATGGCTACACCTTC
TRBJ2-4 | TRBD2 | TRBV20-1 | many | CSALLASVKNIQYF | TGCAGTGCTTTACTAGCGTCGGTCAAAAACATTCAGTACTTC
TRBJ1-5 | - | TRBV2 | many | CASSLGPGGTQHF | TGTGCCAGCAGTCTGGGGCCCGGGGGGACCCAGCATTTT
TRBJ2-1 | - | TRBV6-1 | many | CASSWTEYNEQFF | TGTGCCAGCAGTTGGACAGAATACAATGAGCAGTTCTTC
TRBJ1-6 | - | TRBV5-1 | - | CASSLNPEGGSPLHF | TGCGCCAGCAGCTTGAACCCGGAAGGAGGTTCACCCCTCCACTTT
TRBJ1-1 | TRBD1 | TRBV20-1 | many | CSARPWTGWNTEAFF | TGCAGTGCTAGACCCTGGACAGGCTGGAACACTGAAGCTTTCTTT
TRBJ1-6 | - | TRBV6-1 | - | CASSPAGGDSPLHF | TGTGCCAGCAGTCCGGCGGGGGGGGACTCACCCCTCCACTTT
TRBJ2-1 | TRBD2 | TRBV12-5 | many | CASGLGSGRFNEQFF | TGTGCTAGTGGTTTGGGGAGCGGGAGGTTCAATGAGCAGTTCTTC
TRBJ2-6 | - | TRBV30 | - | CAWTLKTSGANVLTF | TGTGCCTGGACATTGAAGACCTCTGGGGCCAACGTCCTGACTTTC
TRBJ2-1 | - | TRBV20-1 | - | CSANYGEQFF | TGCAGTGCTAACTACGGTGAGCAGTTCTTC
TRBJ2-3 | - | TRBV7-9 | many | CASSSRKSSSTDTQYF | TGTGCCAGCAGCTCCCGCAAGTCATCTAGCACAGATACGCAGTATTTT
TRBJ2-5 | TRBD1 | TRBV30 | - | CAWSRGQGAEETQYF | TGTGCCTGGAGTCGAGGACAGGGGGCGGAGGAGACCCAGTACTTC
TRBJ2-3 | - | TRBV30 | many | CAWSVESADTQYF | TGTGCCTGGAGTGTAGAGAGCGCAGATACGCAGTATTTT
TRBJ2-3 | - | TRBV18 | few | CASSPGAGQGTDTQYF | TGTGCCAGCTCACCCGGAGCGGGACAGGGCACAGATACGCAGTATTTT
TRBJ1-4 | TRBD1 | TRBV10-3 | - | CAIGGEQGIGEKLFF | TGTGCCATCGGCGGCGAACAGGGGATAGGGGAAAAACTGTTTTTT
TRBJ1-2 | - | TRBV20-1 | many | CSAREATRYGYTF | TGCAGTGCTAGAGAGGCGACACGCTATGGCTACACCTTC
TRBJ2-7 | TRBD1 | TRBV2 | many | CASKNRGYEQYF | TGTGCCAGCAAAAACAGGGGCTACGAGCAGTACTTC
TRBJ1-1 | - | TRBV19 | - | CASTTVYTEAFF | TGTGCCAGTACGACGGTTTACACTGAAGCTTTCTTT
TRBJ2-5 | - | TRBV2 | many | CASRSGGKYF | TGTGCCAGCAGGTCCGGAGGAAAGTACTTC
TRBJ2-3 | - | TRBV6-2/TRBV6-3 | few | CASSYSGHSTDTQYF | TGTGCCAGCAGTTACTCGGGACACTCCACAGATACGCAGTATTTT
TRBJ2-2 | TRBD1 | TRBV6-1 | - | CASGTVPPELFF | TGTGCCAGCGGGACAGTGCCCCCGGAGCTGTTTTTT
TRBJ2-5 | - | TRBV27 | - | CASSSRGTTQETQYF | TGTGCCAGCAGTTCCCGAGGGACAACACAAGAGACCCAGTACTTC
TRBJ1-6 | - | TRBV11-2 | many | CASSDSGSPLHF | TGTGCCAGCAGCGACTCGGGATCACCCCTCCACTTT
TRBJ1-5 | - | TRBV7-2 | many | CASSSTQGRRNQPQHF | TGTGCCAGCAGCTCAACACAGGGAAGGCGGAATCAGCCCCAGCATTTT
TRBJ2-3 | TRBD1 | TRBV13 | - | CASSLETGGYTDTQYF | TGTGCCAGCAGCTTAGAGACAGGGGGTTACACAGATACGCAGTATTTT
TRBJ2-1 | TRBD2 | TRBV30 | many | CAWSRTSGGYNEQFF | TGTGCCTGGAGTAGGACTAGCGGGGGTTACAATGAGCAGTTCTTC
TRBJ2-3 | TRBD2 | TRBV20-1 | many | CSASARELGSDTQYF | TGCAGTGCTAGTGCGCGGGAGCTGGGGTCGGATACGCAGTATTTT
TRBJ2-7 | TRBD2 | TRBV20-1 | many | CSAIVPGGPDYEQYF | TGCAGTGCTATCGTCCCGGGAGGGCCGGACTACGAGCAGTACTTC
TRBJ2-2 | - | TRBV18 | many | CASSPGQYTGELFF | TGTGCCAGCTCACCAGGCCAGTACACCGGGGAGCTGTTTTTT
TRBJ2-1 | - | TRBV7-2 | few | CASSLGGLFSSYNEQFF | TGTGCCAGCAGCTTAGGAGGCCTCTTTAGCTCCTACAATGAGCAGTTCTTC
TRBJ2-7 | - | TRBV28 | many | CASSPGGAYEQYF | TGTGCCAGCAGCCCAGGGGGGGCCTACGAGCAGTACTTC
TRBJ2-2 | TRBD1 | TRBV19 | - | CASSTPPPRGPNTGELFF | TGTGCCAGTAGTACCCCACCCCCCAGGGGGCCGAACACCGGGGAGCTGTTTTTT
TRBJ2-6 | - | TRBV6-2/TRBV6-3 | many | CASSLLSDSVGVLTF | TGTGCCAGCAGCCTACTCTCGGACAGTGTCGGCGTCCTGACTTTC
TRBJ2-1 | - | TRBV5-1 | - | CASSYLGASYNEQFF | TGCGCCAGCAGCTACTTAGGGGCCTCCTACAATGAGCAGTTCTTC
TRBJ1-2 | TRBD1 | TRBV6-2/TRBV6-3 | - | CASSYLSTGDDYGYTF | TGTGCCAGCAGTTATTTGTCGACAGGGGACGACTATGGCTACACCTTC
TRBJ2-3 | - | TRBV5-5 | many | CASSLYQGKDTQYF | TGTGCCAGCAGCTTGTACCAGGGAAAAGATACGCAGTATTTT
TRBJ1-1 | - | TRBV9 | many | CASSVGEGGTEAFF | TGTGCCAGCAGCGTAGGAGAGGGGGGCACTGAAGCTTTCTTT
TRBJ1-2 | TRBD1 | TRBV20-1 | many | CSARPGTGYGYTF | TGCAGTGCTCGTCCCGGGACAGGCTATGGCTACACCTTC